This T cell receptor (beta chain) was found in a study of blood T cell repertoires in COVID-19. In the study overall: Sites in the United States, Italy and Spain provided acute and convalescent COVID-19 samples. PBMCs, B-cell-depleted T cells, or T cells provided the cDNA or gDNA that made up the material.

Everyone who took part was roughly 18 to 89 years old, and they came from 20 to 25 US areas. Cohort assignment relied on participant-reported clinical history. V shed 5 bases and J 4 bases; nucleotides not matched to a gene: 2. The CDR3 extends over 13 amino acids. CDR1 GTSNPN and CDR2 SVGIG come from the germline V gene (reference sequence). The method was immunoSEQ multiplex PCR; TCRdb's version includes in-frame clones alone and lacks a portion of them. Here the sample spans roughly 220,000 clones, 80% to 90% being singletons. The V call is TRBV30, the J call TRBJ1-5, with 10 bases matching TRBD1. The source of this sequence is a woman in her 50s with acute COVID-19. Sequences were obtained from PBMCs or T cells enriched from blood (not recorded which). CDR3 sequence (DNA): TGTGCCTGGGGGGGACAGGGGAATCAGCCCCAGCATTTT. Translated, it gives CAWGGQGNQPQHF.